This section outlines one T cell receptor (beta chain) sequence together with its context. Produced via immunoSEQ multiplex PCR; TCRdb's table is partial and in-frame only. The sample holds about 66,000 clones, roughly 80% seen once. This entry comes from a study of OX40 agonist ivuxolimab in advanced cancers. Study information: A diagnosis of hepatocellular carcinoma, melanoma, renal cell or head and neck cancer was present in dose-escalation patients.

Germline assignment: CDR1 SGHAT and CDR2 FQNNGV. The length of the CDR3 is 16 residues. V was shortened by 1 base and J by 5 bases, with 17 bases between the two germline ends. The receptor comes from an adult with an advanced solid tumor such as melanoma, head and neck, liver or kidney cancer. Sequenced material: CD4+ or CD8+ T cells sorted from blood, taken in a trial of the OX40 agonist ivuxolimab. The chain recombines TRBV11-2 with TRBJ1-1; D uncertain. CDR3 nucleotides: TGTGCCAGCAGCTTAGCCGGGCGTAAGAGGAGGACTGAAGCTTTCTTT. Encoded protein: CASSLAGRKRRTEAFF.